One T cell receptor (beta chain) is described in this entry. This clonotype was seen a few times. The clone's antigen remains unknown. The sample holds no much larger clone one base away, and base qualities are not on file. Library generation was performed with RACE. Sequenced using a NextSeq 500. Library preparation attached unique molecular identifiers to individual cDNA molecules for quantitative, reproducible TCR counting. Each blood RNA sample was used to sequence both TCR alpha and TCR beta chains. Processing in the source paper ran as follows. A median of roughly 98,000 TCRs per sample was observed, with a range of roughly 20,000 to 700,000. V, J and CDR3 annotation of the TCR reads was performed with the Decombinator software suite. For PS versus PT1 abundance plots, all samples were subsampled to the same number of TCRs (28,000). TCRs were defined as expanded if absent before sensitization and observed at least eight times at the 2-week time point. TCRdb passed the public sequencing reads through fastp at Q25 and MiXCR, retaining productive beta sequences. Rows with a matching CDR3 protein are joined into one entry that keeps the most common DNA and genes. Clone size and V and J calls follow TCRdb, not the original study. In this sample the table shows tens of thousands of distinct CDR3 sequences, 10% to 15% of which occur a single time. The ten largest account for 5.7% of the sample.

Sample time point, as interpreted from the label and publication: patch test 3, about 24 weeks after DPC sensitization. The meaning of the sample's treatment or condition label: therapeutic diphenylcyclopropenone sensitization with weekly scalp DPC. At each patch-test visit, blood was drawn before the patch test was applied. Patients were eligible if aged 18 to 70, diagnosed with alopecia and judged suitable for DPC therapy, and pregnant patients were excluded. Unfractionated whole blood was collected in Tempus Blood RNA tubes, and total RNA was extracted from that blood. The source of the sample is a study of human T cells and chemical hapten exposure (dated by TCRdb to the early 2020s). For the study in its entirety: For sensitization, 2% DPC in acetone was applied to a 2 cm by 2 cm area of upper inner arm skin. The patient cohort, mostly female, included alopecia areata with under or over 50% scalp involvement, alopecia totalis and alopecia universalis. For TCR sequencing, blood came from over 25 alopecia patients at anywhere from one to four time points (pre-sensitization, 2, 6 and 24 weeks). Blood samples were taken from patients before sensitization (week 0) and then at 2, 6 and about 24 weeks after DPC sensitization. This study followed changes in the peripheral blood TCR repertoire in vivo during primary and secondary sensitization of alopecia patients to the hapten diphenylcyclopropenone (DPC). Libraries were pooled for sequencing, and per-sample TCR yields varied mainly because of small differences in library volumes within the pool. Weekly therapeutic DPC doses were additionally applied to the scalp of patients throughout the roughly 25-week study period. Patch testing was done on the upper back using Finn chambers containing 0.01% DPC, and results were scored after 6 days according to International Contact Dermatitis Research Group standards.

What the study reported, not specific to this receptor: Patch test score was positively correlated with the number of PT1 expanded TCRs, with significance at thresholds 8, 16 and 32 but not at 4. No change with DPC sensitization was found in the number of TCRs above 1 in 1000 frequency, and no evidence of global repertoire structure alterations was found. All patients had alopecia, a presumed autoimmune disease, so their immune response might differ from that of healthy individuals. Compared with pre-sensitization or healthy control sets, expanded TCRs formed significantly more large CDR3 similarity clusters, which is consistent with antigen-driven responses. Repeated subsampling changed both the strength of the expansion versus patch-test correlation and the threshold at which that correlation became significant.

V drops 1 base and J drops 1 base, leaving 8 bases in between. The germline V gene supplies CDR1 SGHVS and CDR2 FNYEAQ. The CDR3 sequence holds 14 residues, the cysteine and phenylalanine included. Solely the CDR3 DNA is kept, with 42 bases framed from the first base. The sequence was collected from a woman aged 45-60 years with alopecia areata. Some clones in this sample may be carry-over from other donors' samples. Sequences were derived from whole blood, sampled in connection with sensitization to the hapten diphenylcyclopropenone (DPC). The chain couples TRBV7-6 to TRBJ2-7, with the identity of the D gene unclear. The encoded CDR3 is CASSLGQVSYEQYF. The DNA sequence follows: TGTGCCAGCAGCTTAGGGCAGGTTTCCTACGAGCAGTACTTC.